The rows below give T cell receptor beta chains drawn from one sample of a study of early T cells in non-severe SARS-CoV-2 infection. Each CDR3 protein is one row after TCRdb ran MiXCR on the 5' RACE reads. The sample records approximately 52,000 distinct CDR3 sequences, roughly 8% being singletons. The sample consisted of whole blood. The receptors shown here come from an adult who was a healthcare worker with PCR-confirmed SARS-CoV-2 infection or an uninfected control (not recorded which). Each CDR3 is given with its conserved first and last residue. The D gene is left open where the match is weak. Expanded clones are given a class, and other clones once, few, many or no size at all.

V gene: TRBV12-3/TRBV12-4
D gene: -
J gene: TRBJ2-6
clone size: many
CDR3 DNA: TGTGCCAGCAGTTTAGACTCTGGGGCCAACGTCCTGACTTTC
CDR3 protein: CASSLDSGANVLTF

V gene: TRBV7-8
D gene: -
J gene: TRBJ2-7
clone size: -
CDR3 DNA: TGTGCCAGCAGCTTAGTTCGAAAGGACGAGCAGTACTTC
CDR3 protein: CASSLVRKDEQYF

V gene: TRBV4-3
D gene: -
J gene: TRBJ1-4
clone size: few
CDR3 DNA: TGCGCCAGCAGCCAAGGCGAGGGGGGTAGACAAAAACTGTTTTTT
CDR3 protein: CASSQGEGGRQKLFF

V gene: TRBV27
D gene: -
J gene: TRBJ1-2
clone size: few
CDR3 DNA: TGTGCCAGCAGTCAGCGAGCAGGAATCTATGGCTACACCTTC
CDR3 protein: CASSQRAGIYGYTF

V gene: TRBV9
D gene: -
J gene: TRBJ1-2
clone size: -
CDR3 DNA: TGTGCCAGCAGCGCTCAGGGGACTCCCTTCGGCTACACCTTC
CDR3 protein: CASSAQGTPFGYTF

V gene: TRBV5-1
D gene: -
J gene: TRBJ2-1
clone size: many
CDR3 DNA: TGCGCCAGCAGCTCCATGTTGGATGAGCAGTTCTTC
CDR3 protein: CASSSMLDEQFF

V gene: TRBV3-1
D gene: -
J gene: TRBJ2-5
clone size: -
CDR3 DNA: TGTGCCAGCAGCCAAGATCCGCGGGCTTTGGGACAAGAGACCCAGTACTTC
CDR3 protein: CASSQDPRALGQETQYF

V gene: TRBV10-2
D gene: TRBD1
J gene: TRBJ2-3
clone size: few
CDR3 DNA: TGCGCCAGCAGTGAGGACAGGGGGCGGAATACGCAGTATTTT
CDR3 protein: CASSEDRGRNTQYF

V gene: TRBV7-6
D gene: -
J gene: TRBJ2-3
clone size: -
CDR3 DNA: TGTGCCAGCAGCGAGAGGCGGCAGAGCACAGATACGCAGTATTTT
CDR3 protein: CASSERRQSTDTQYF

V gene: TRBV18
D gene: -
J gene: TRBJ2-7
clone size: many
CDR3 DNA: TGTGCCAGCTCACCACTCTACGAGCAGTACTTC
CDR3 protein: CASSPLYEQYF

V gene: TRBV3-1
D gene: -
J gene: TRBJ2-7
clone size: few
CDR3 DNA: TGTGCCAGCAGCCAAAATCCAGGGAGGACCTACGAGCAGTACTTC
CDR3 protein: CASSQNPGRTYEQYF

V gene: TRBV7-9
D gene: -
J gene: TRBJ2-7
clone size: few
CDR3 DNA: TGTGCCAGCAGCTTAGTAGTGGGGAATGAGCAGTACTTC
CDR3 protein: CASSLVVGNEQYF

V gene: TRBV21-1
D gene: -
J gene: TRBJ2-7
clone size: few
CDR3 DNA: TGTGCCAGCAGCAAAGCCGGCAGCCCCTACGAGCAGTACTTC
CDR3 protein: CASSKAGSPYEQYF

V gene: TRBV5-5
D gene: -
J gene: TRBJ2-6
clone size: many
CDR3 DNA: TGTGCCAGCAGCTTGGCAGGGGCTGGGGCCAACGTCCTGACTTTC
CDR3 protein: CASSLAGAGANVLTF

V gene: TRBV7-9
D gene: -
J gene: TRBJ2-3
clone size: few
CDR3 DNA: TGTGCCAGCAGCTTGAGCGGAGGCGCGGCAGATACGCAGTATTTT
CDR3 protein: CASSLSGGAADTQYF

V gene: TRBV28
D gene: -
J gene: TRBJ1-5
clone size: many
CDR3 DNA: TGTGCCAGCAGTCAAAATCAGCCCCAGCATTTT
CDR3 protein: CASSQNQPQHF

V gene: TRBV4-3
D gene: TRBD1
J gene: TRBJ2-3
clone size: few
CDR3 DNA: TGCGCCAGCAGCCAACGACAGGGGTCCGATACGCAGTATTTT
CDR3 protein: CASSQRQGSDTQYF

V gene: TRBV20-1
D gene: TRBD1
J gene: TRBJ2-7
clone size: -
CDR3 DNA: TGCAGTGCGACTGGGACAGGGGGAGTGCAGTACTTC
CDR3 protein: CSATGTGGVQYF

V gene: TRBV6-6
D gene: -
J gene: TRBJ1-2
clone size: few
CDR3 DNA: TGTGCCAGCTACCCCCCCTGGGATAACTATGGCTACACCTTC
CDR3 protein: CASYPPWDNYGYTF

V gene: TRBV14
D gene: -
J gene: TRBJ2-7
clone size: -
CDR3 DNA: TGTGCCAGCAGCCACCCGAGAGACAGAACCTCCTACGAGCAGTACTTC
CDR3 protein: CASSHPRDRTSYEQYF

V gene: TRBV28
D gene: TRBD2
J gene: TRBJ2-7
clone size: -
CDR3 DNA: TGTGCCAGCAGTTGGACTAGCGGGCGTTTCTACGAGCAGTACTTC
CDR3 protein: CASSWTSGRFYEQYF

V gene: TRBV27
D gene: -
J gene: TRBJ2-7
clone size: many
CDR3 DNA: TGTGCCAGCAGTCCATCGTGGGACCGGACCTACGAGCAGTACTTC
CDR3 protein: CASSPSWDRTYEQYF

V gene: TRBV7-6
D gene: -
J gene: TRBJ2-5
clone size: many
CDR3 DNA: TGTGCCAGCAGCTTACTAAAGGGAGAAAAGACCCAGTACTTC
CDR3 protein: CASSLLKGEKTQYF

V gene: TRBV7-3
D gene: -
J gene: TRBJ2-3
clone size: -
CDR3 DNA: TGTGCCAGCAGCTTATTTGGGCGGGTTCGAGAGGATACGCAGTATTTT
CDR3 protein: CASSLFGRVREDTQYF

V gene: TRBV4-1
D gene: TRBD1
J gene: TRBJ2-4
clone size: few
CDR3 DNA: TGCGCCAGCGGGGACAGCCTAGCCAAAAACATTCAGTACTTC
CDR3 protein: CASGDSLAKNIQYF

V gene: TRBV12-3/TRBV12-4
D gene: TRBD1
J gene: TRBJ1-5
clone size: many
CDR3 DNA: TGTGCCAGCGTACCGGGACAGGGGATATATAGCAATCAGCCCCAGCATTTT
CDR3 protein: CASVPGQGIYSNQPQHF

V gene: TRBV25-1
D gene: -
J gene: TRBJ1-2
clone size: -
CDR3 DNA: TGTGCCAGCAGTGCGGGGGAGAACGGCTACACCTTC
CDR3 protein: CASSAGENGYTF

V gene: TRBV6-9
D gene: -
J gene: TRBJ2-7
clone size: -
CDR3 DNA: TGTGCCAGCAGTTCCGGCCGGACAGAGACCTACGAGCAGTACTTC
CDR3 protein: CASSSGRTETYEQYF